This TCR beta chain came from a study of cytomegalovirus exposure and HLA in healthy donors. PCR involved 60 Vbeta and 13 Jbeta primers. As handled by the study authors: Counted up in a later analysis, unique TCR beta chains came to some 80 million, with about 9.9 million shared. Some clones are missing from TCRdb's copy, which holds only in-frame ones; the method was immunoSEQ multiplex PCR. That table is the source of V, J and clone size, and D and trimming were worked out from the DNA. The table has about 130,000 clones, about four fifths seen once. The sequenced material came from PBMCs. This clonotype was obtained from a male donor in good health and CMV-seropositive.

The CDR3 region has the DNA TGTGCCAGCAGTTTATATCAGGGCAACTCCTACGAGCAGTACTTC. This translates into CASSLYQGNSYEQYF. V and J are TRBV27 and TRBJ2-7, with TRBD1 as a possible D gene (5 bases). The CDR3 has 15 amino acids. Trimming shortened V by 1 base and J by 0 bases, and 10 bases separated the two germline ends. CDR1 and CDR2 (germline): MNHEY, SMNVEV (reference sequence).